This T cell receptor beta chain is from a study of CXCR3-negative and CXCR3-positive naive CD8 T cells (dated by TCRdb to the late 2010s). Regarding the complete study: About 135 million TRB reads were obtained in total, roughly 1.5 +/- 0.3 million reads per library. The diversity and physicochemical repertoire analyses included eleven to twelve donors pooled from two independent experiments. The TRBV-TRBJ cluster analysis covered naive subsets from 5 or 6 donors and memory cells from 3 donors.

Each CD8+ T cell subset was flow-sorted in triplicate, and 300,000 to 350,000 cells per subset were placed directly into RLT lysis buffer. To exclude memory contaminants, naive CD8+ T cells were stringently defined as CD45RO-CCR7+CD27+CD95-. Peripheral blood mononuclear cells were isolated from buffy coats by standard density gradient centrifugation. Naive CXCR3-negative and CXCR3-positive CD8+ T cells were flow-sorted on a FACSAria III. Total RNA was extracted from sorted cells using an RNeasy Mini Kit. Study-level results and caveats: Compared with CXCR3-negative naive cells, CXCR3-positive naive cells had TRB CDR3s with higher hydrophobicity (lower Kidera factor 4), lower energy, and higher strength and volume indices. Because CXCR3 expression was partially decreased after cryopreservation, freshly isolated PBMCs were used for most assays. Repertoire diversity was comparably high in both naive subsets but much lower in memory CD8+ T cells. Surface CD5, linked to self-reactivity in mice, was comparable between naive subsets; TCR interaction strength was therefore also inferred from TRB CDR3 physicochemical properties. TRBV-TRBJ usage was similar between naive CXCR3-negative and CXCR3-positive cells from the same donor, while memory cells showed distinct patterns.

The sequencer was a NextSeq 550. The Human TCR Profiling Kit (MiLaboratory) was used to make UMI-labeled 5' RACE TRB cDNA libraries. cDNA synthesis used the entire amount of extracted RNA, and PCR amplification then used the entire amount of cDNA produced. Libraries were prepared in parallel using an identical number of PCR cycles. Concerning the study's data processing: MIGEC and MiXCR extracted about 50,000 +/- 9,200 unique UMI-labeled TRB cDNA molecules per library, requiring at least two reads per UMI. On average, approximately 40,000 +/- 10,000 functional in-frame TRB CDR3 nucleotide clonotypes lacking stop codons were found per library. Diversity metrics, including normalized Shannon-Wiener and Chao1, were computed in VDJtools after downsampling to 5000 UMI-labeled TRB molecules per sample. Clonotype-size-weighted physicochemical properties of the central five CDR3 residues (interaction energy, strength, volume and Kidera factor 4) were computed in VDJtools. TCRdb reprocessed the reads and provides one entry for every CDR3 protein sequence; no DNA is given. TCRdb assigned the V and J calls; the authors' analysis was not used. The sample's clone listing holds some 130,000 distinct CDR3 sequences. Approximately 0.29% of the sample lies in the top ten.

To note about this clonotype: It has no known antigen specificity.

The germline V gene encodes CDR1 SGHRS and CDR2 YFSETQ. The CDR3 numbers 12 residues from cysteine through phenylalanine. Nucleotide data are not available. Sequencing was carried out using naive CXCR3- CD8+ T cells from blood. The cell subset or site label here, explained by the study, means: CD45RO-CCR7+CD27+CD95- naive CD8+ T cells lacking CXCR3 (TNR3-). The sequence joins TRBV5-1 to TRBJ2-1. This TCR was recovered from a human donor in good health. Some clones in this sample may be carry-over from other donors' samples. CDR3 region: CASSSLQVEQFF.